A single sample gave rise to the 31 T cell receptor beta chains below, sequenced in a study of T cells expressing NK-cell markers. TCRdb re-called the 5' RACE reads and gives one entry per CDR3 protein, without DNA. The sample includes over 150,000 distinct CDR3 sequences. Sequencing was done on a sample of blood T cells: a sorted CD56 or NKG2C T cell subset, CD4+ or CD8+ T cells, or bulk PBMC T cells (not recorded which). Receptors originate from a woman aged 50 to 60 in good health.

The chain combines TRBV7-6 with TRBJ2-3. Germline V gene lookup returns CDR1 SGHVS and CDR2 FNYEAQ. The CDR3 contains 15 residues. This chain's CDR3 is CASSLERIGTDTQYF.

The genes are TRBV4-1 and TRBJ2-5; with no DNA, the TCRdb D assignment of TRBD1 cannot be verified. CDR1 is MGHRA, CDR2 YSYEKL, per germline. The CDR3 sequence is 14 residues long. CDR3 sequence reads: CASSQGGGAETQYF.

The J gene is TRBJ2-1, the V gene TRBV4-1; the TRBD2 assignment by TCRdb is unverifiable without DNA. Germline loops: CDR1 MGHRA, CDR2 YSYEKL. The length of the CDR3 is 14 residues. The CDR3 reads CASSQELAGGEQFF.

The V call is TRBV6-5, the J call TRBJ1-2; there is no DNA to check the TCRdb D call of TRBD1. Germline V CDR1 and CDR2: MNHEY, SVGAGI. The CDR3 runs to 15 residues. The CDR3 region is CASRSRDRLAYGYTF.

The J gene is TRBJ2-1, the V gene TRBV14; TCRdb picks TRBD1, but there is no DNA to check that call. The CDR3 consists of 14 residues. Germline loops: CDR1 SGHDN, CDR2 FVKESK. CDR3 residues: CASSQDREMDEQFF.

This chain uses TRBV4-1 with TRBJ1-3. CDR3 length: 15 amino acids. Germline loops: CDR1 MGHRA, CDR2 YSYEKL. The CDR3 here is CASSQDQGSGNTIYF.

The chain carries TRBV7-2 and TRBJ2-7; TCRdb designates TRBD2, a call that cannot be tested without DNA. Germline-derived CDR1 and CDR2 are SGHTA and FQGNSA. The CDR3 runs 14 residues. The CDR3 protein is CASSSQTSSYEQYF.

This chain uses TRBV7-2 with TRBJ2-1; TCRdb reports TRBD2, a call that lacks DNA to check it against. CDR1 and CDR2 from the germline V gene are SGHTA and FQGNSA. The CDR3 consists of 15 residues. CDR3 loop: CASSFWAGGVNEQFF.

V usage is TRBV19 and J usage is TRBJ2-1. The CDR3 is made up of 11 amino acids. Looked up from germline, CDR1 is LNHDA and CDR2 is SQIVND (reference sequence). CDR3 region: CASSTLYEQFF. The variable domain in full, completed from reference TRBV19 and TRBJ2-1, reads DGGITQSPKYLFRKEGQNVTLSCEQNLNHDAMYWYRQDPGQGLRLIYYSQIVNDFQKGDIAEGYSVSREKKESFPLTVTSAQKNPTAFYLCASSTLYEQFFGPGTRLTVL.

This CDR3 is CASSETGGFEQFF. This rearrangement joins TRBV10-2 to TRBJ2-1; TCRdb's D gene call, TRBD1, goes unchecked for lack of DNA. The CDR3 has 13 residues. The germline V gene encodes CDR1 WSHSY and CDR2 SAAADI.

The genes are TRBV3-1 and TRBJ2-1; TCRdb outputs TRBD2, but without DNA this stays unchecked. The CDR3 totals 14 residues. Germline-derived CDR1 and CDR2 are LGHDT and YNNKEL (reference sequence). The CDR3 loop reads CASSHGLAAYEQFF.

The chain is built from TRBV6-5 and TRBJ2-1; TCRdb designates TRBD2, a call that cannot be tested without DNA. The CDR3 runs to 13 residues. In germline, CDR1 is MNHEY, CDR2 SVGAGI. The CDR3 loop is CASSYGTMNEQFF.

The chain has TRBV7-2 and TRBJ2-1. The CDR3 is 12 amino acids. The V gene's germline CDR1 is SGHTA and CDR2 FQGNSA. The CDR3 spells CASSPVYNEQFF.

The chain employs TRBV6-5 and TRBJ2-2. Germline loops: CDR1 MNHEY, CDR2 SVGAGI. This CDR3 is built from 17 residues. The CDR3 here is CASSYKVDPYLPGELFF.

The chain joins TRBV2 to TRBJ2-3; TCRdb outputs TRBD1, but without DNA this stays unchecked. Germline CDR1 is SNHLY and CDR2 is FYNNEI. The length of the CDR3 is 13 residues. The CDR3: CASIGVRTDTQYF.

CDR3 loop: CASIGEDTQYF. The genes are TRBV12-3 or TRBV12-4 and TRBJ2-3; TCRdb gives TRBD2 as the D gene, but with no DNA this cannot be confirmed. There are 11 residues in the CDR3.

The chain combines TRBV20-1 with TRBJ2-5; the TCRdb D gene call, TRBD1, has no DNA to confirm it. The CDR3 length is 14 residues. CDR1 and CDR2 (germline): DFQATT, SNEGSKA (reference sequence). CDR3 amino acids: CSARRGGGEETQYF.

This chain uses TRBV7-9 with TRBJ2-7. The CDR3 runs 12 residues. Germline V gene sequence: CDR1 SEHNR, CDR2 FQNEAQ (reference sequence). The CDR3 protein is CASSPTPYEQYF.

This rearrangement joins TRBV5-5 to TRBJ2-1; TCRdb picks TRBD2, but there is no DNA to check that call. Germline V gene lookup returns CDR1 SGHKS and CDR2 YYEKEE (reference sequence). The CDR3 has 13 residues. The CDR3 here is CASSPSGTQSEFF.

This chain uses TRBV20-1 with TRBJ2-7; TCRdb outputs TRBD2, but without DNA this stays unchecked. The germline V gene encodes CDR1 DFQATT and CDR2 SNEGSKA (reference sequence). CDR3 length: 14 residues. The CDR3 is CSARVDSGTYEQYF.

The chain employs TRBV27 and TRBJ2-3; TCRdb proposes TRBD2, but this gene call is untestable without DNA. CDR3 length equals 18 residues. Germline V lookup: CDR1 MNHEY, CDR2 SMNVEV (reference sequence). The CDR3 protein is CASSSPRGLAGGADTQYF.

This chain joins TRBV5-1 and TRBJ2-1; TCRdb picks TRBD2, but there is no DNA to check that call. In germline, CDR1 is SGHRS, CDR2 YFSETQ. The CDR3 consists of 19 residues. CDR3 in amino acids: CASSLGLAATDTSYNEQFF.

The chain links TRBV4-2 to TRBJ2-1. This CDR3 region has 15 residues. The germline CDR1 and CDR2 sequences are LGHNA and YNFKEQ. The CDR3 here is CASSPPEVNYNEQFF.

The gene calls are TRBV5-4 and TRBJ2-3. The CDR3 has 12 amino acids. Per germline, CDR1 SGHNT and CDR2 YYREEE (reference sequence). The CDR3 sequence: CASSPSHDTQYF.

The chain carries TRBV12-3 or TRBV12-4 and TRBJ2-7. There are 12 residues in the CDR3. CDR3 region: CASSLAGNEQYF.

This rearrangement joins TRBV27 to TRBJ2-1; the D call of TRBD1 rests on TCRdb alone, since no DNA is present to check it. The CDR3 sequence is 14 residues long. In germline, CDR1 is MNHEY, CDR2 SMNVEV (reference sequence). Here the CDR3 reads CASSPFPGGNEQFF.

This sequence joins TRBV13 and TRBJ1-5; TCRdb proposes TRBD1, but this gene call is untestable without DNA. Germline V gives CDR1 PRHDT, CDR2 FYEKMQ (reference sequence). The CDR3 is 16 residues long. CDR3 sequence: CASSLGLGRENQPQHF.

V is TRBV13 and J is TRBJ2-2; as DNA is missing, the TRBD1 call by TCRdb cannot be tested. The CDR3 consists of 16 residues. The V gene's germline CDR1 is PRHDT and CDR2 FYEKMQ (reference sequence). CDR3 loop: CASSPEGGKNTGELFF.

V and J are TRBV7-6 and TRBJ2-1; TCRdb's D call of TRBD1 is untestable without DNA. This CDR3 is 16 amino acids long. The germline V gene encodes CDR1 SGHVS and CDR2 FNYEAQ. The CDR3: CASSLWTGGANYEQFF.

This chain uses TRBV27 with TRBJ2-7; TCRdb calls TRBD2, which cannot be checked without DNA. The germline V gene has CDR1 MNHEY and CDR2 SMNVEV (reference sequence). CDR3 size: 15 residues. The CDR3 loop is CASSLASGGYYEQYF.

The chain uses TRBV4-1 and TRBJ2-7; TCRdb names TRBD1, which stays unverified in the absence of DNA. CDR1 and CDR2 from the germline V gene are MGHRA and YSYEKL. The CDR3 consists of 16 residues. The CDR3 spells CASSQDVTGRPNEQYF.